This is a list of T cell receptor beta chains from one sample in a study of blood T cell repertoires in COVID-19. Sequencing used immunoSEQ multiplex PCR; TCRdb keeps in-frame clones, though not all of them. Of over 150,000 clones in the sample, roughly 81% are singletons; the top ten hold approximately 12%. Sequenced material: peripheral blood. All receptors come from a woman older than 75 with COVID-19, enrolled during active disease. Each CDR3 is given with its conserved first and last residue. A D gene is named only where the DNA matches it firmly. Only part of the rows carry a size: once, few, many, or a class if the clone is expanded.

abundance | d_gene | j_gene | v_gene | CDR3aa | CDR3nt
NA | TRBD1 | TRBJ2-5 | TRBV2 | CTSSAKTGGPETQYF | TGTACCAGCAGCGCAAAAACAGGGGGCCCAGAGACCCAGTACTTC
NA | TRBD2 | TRBJ2-7 | TRBV10-3 | CAISDTGGPDEQYF | TGTGCCATCAGTGACACGGGGGGGCCGGACGAGCAGTACTTC
once | TRBD1 | TRBJ2-3 | TRBV11-2 | CASSLTGQGRTDTQYF | TGTGCCAGCAGCCTGACCGGACAGGGCCGCACAGATACGCAGTATTTT
NA | NA | TRBJ1-5 | TRBV28 | CASSSQGWGNQPQHF | TGTGCCAGCAGTTCCCAGGGTTGGGGCAATCAGCCCCAGCATTTT
NA | NA | TRBJ2-1 | TRBV2 | CASIQDRNNEQFF | TGTGCCAGCATACAGGACAGAAACAATGAGCAGTTCTTC
NA | NA | TRBJ1-1 | TRBV6-2/TRBV6-3 | CASSKPSSGTEAFF | TGTGCCAGCAGCAAGCCTTCTTCAGGGACTGAAGCTTTCTTT
NA | TRBD1 | TRBJ2-7 | TRBV2 | CASRPGQTYEQYF | TGTGCCAGCAGACCGGGACAGACCTACGAGCAGTACTTC
NA | TRBD1 | TRBJ2-7 | TRBV3-1/TRBV3-2 | CASSQSGTGIEQYF | TGTGCCAGCAGCCAATCCGGGACAGGGATCGAGCAGTACTTC
NA | NA | TRBJ1-1 | TRBV7-2 | CASSSLGRNTEAFF | TGTGCCAGCAGCAGCCTAGGGAGGAACACTGAAGCTTTCTTT
NA | NA | TRBJ2-5 | TRBV7-9 | CASSVVEGGETQYF | TGTGCCAGCAGCGTAGTGGAGGGGGGGGAGACCCAGTACTTC
NA | NA | TRBJ2-7 | TRBV4-2 | CASSRGQIDEQYF | TGTGCCAGCAGCCGCGGACAGATCGACGAGCAGTACTTC
once | TRBD1 | TRBJ1-5 | TRBV2 | CASSETGSNQPQHF | TGTGCCAGCAGCGAGACAGGGAGCAATCAGCCCCAGCATTTT
NA | NA | TRBJ2-7 | TRBV14 | CASRRRGSYEQYF | TGTGCCAGCAGACGTAGGGGGAGCTACGAGCAGTACTTC
many | NA | TRBJ1-6 | TRBV5-1 | CASSLGQSHSPLHF | TGCGCCAGCAGCTTGGGACAAAGCCATTCACCCCTCCACTTT
NA | NA | TRBJ1-2 | TRBV27 | CASSFIGLANYGYTF | TGTGCCAGCAGTTTCATAGGACTAGCTAACTATGGCTACACCTTC
NA | NA | TRBJ2-7 | TRBV29-1 | CSVEPITGPRPYEQYF | TGCAGCGTTGAGCCCATTACAGGTCCGCGCCCCTACGAGCAGTACTTC
NA | NA | TRBJ2-7 | TRBV27 | CASSLQVSYEQYF | TGTGCCAGCAGTTTACAGGTCTCCTACGAGCAGTACTTC
NA | NA | TRBJ1-5 | TRBV28 | CASSVDRAEDYNQPQHF | TGTGCCAGCAGTGTGGATCGAGCAGAAGACTACAATCAGCCCCAGCATTTT
NA | NA | TRBJ1-5 | TRBV2 | CASSGQISNQPQHF | TGTGCCAGTTCCGGACAGATTAGCAATCAGCCCCAGCATTTT